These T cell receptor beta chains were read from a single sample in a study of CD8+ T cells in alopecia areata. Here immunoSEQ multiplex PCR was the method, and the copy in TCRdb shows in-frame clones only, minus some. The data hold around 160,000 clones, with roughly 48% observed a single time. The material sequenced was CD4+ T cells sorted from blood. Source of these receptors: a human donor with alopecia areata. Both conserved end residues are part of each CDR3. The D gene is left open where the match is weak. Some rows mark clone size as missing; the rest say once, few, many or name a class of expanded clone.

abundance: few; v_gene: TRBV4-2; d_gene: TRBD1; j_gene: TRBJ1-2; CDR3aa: CASSQTERQGSNGYTF; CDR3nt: TGTGCCAGCAGCCAAACGGAAAGACAGGGGTCGAATGGCTACACCTTC
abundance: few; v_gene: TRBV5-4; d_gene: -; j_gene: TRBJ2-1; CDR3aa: CASSLGSSSYNEQFF; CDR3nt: TGTGCCAGCAGCTTGGGCAGTAGCTCCTACAATGAGCAGTTCTTC
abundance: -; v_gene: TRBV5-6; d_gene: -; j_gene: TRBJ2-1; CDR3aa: CASSSGLWKEFF; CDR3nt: TGTGCCAGCAGCTCGGGACTGTGGAAGGAGTTCTTC
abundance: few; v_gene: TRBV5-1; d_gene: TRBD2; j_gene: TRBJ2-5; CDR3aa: CASSLRTSGSETQYF; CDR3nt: TGCGCCAGCAGCCTGAGGACTAGCGGGAGTGAGACCCAGTACTTC
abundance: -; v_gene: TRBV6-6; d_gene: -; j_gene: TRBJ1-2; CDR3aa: CASSYSGYGYTF; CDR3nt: TGTGCCAGCAGTTACTCGGGGTATGGCTACACCTTC
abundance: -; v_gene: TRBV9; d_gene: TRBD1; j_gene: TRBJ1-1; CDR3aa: CASSVTGTGNTEAFF; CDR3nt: TGTGCCAGCAGCGTTACGGGGACAGGGAACACTGAAGCTTTCTTT
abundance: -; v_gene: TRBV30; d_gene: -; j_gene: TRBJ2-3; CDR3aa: CASVAGTYTDTQYF; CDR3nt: -
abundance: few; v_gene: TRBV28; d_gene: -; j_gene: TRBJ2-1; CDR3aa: CASSFTAGTYNEQFF; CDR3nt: TGTGCCAGCAGTTTTACGGCGGGGACGTACAATGAGCAGTTCTTC
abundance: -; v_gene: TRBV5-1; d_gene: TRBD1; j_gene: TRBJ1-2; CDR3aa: CASSLYGDSSYGYTF; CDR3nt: TGCGCCAGCAGCTTGTACGGGGACAGCAGCTATGGCTACACCTTC
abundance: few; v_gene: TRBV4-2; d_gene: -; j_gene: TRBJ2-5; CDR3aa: CASSQEPYQETQYF; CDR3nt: TGTGCCAGCAGCCAAGAACCGTACCAAGAGACCCAGTACTTC
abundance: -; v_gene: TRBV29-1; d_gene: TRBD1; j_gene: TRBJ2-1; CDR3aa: CSVGAGGSYNEQFF; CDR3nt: TGCAGCGTTGGGGCAGGGGGCTCCTACAATGAGCAGTTCTTC
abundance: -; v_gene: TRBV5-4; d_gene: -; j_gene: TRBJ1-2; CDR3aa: CASSSPRDYSEGYTF; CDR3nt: TGTGCCAGCAGCTCCCCACGGGACTACTCGGAGGGCTACACCTTC
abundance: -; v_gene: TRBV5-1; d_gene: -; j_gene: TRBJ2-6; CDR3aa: CASSLQGSGANVLTF; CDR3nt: TGCGCCAGCAGCTTGCAGGGGTCTGGGGCCAACGTCCTGACTTTC
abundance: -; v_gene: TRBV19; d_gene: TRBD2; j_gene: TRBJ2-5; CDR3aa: CASRRGGSGSTETQYF; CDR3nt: TGTGCCAGTAGAAGAGGGGGTAGCGGGAGTACGGAGACCCAGTACTTC
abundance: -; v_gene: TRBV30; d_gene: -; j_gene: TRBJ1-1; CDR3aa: CACGLHTEAFF; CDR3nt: TGTGCCTGCGGTTTGCACACTGAAGCTTTCTTT
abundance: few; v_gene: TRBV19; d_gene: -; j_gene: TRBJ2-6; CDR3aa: CASSIMGANVLTF; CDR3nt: TGTGCCAGTAGTATTATGGGGGCCAACGTCCTGACTTTC
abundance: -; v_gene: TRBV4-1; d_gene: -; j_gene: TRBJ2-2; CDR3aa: CASSQVLAGELFF; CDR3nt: TGCGCCAGCAGCCAAGTTCTGGCCGGGGAGCTGTTTTTT
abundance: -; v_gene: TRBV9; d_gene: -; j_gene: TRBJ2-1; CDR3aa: CASSVYDEQFF; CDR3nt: TGTGCCAGCAGCGTATATGATGAGCAGTTCTTC
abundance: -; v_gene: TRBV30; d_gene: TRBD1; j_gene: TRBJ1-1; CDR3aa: CAWSRRTGPNTEAFF; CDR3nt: TGTGCCTGGAGTAGGAGGACAGGGCCGAACACTGAAGCTTTCTTT
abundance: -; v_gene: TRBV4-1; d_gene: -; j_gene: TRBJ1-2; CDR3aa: CASSQSGAFGYTF; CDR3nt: TGCGCCAGTAGCCAATCCGGAGCTTTTGGCTACACCTTC
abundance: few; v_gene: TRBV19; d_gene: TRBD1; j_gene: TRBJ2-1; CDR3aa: CASTNHAPGTVDNEQFF; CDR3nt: TGTGCCAGTACCAACCACGCACCCGGGACAGTAGACAATGAGCAGTTCTTC
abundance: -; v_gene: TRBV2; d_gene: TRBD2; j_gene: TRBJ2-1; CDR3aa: CASSATGTSGRIEQFF; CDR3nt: TGTGCCAGCAGTGCTACCGGGACTAGCGGGAGGATTGAGCAGTTCTTC
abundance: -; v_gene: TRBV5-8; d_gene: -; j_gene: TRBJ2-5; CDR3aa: CASLRQETQYF; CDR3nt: TGTGCTAGCCTCCGACAAGAGACCCAGTACTTC
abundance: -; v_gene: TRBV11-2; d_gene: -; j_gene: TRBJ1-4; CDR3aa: CASRVKGRSATNEKLFF; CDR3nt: TGTGCCAGCAGGGTGAAAGGCAGAAGTGCAACTAATGAAAAACTGTTTTTT
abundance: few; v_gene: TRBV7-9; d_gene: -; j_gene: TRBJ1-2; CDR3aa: CASSNVRGYTF; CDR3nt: TGTGCCAGCAGCAATGTCCGGGGCTACACCTTC
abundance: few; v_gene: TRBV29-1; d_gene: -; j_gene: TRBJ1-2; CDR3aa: CSVVVTGGYGYTF; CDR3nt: TGCAGCGTTGTGGTCACGGGTGGCTATGGCTACACCTTC
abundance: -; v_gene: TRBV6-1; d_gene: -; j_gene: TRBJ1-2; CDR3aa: CASEDLPKGNYGYTF; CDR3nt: TGTGCCAGCGAGGACCTCCCTAAGGGGAACTATGGCTACACCTTC
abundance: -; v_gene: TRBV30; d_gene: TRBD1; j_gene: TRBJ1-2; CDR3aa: CAHLGQGVNYGYTF; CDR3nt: TGTGCCCACTTAGGACAGGGCGTTAACTATGGCTACACCTTC
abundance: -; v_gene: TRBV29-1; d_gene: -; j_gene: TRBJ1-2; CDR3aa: CSVEDLGGDKGYGYTF; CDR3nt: TGCAGCGTTGAAGATCTTGGTGGGGATAAGGGCTATGGCTACACCTTC
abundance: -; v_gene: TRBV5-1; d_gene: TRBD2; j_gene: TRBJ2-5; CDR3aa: CASSLVLAGGIETQYF; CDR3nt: TGCGCCAGCAGCTTAGTACTAGCGGGAGGAATAGAGACCCAGTACTTC
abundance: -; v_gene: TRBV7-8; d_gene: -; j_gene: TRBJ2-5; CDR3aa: CASSLGRGRLGETQYF; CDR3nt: TGTGCCAGCAGCCTCGGCAGGGGCAGGTTGGGGGAGACCCAGTACTTC
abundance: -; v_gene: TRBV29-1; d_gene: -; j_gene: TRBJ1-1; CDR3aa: CSVGQASTEAFF; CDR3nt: TGCAGCGTTGGACAGGCCTCCACTGAAGCTTTCTTT
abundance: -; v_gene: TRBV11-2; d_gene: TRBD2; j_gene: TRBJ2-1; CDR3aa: CASSLEGLALNNEQFF; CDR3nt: TGTGCCAGCAGCTTAGAGGGACTAGCGCTTAACAATGAGCAGTTCTTC
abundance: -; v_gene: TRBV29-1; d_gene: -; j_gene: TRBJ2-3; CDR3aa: CSVESANLGADTQYF; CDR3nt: TGCAGCGTTGAAAGCGCCAACCTCGGGGCTGATACGCAGTATTTT
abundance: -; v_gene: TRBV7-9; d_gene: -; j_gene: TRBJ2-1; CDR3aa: CASREIIEQFF; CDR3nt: TGTGCCAGCAGGGAGATAATTGAGCAGTTCTTC
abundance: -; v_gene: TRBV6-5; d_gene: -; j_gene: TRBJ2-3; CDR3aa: CASSQGYSTDTQYF; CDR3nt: TGTGCCAGCAGCCAGGGATACTCCACAGATACGCAGTATTTT
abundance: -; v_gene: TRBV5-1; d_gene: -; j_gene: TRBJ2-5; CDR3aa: CASSPFQRQGGETQYF; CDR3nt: TGCGCCAGCAGCCCCTTCCAGCGGCAGGGGGGAGAGACCCAGTACTTC
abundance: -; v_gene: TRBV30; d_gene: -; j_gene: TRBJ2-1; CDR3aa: CAWSVQGGGQFF; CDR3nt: TGTGCCTGGAGTGTACAGGGAGGCGGACAGTTCTTC
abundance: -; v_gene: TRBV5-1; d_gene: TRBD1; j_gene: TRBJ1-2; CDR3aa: CASSLGSRTGANGYTF; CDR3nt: TGCGCCAGCAGCTTGGGATCTCGGACAGGGGCGAATGGCTACACCTTC
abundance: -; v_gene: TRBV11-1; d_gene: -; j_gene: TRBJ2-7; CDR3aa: CASSSQQGSSYEQYF; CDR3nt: TGTGCCAGCAGTAGCCAGCAGGGAAGCTCCTACGAGCAGTACTTC
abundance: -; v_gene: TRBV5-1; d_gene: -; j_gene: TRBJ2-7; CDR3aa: CASSHTFYYEQYF; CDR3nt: TGCGCCAGCAGCCACACCTTCTACTACGAGCAGTACTTC
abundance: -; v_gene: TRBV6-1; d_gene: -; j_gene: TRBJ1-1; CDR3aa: CASSLRAQPEAFF; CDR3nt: TGTGCCAGCAGTCTCCGGGCACAGCCTGAAGCTTTCTTT
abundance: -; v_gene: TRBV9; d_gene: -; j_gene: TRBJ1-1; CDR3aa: CASRGRDTEAFF; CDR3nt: TGTGCCAGCAGGGGACGGGACACTGAAGCTTTCTTT
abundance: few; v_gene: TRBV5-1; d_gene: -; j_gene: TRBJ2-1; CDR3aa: CASSPGFRSSSYNEQFF; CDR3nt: TGCGCCAGCAGCCCTGGGTTTCGGTCGAGCTCCTACAATGAGCAGTTCTTC
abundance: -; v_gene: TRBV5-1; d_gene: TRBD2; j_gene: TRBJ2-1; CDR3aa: CASRSGLAGNEQFF; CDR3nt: TGCGCCAGCCGCTCGGGACTAGCCGGCAATGAGCAGTTCTTC
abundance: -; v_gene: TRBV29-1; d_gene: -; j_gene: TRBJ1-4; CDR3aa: CSVGGEELLTNEKLFF; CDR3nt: TGCAGCGTTGGGGGAGAGGAACTATTAACTAATGAAAAACTGTTTTTT
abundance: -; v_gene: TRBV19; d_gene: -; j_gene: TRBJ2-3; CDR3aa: CASSMTTSTDTQYF; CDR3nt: TGTGCCAGTAGTATGACTACTAGCACAGATACGCAGTATTTT
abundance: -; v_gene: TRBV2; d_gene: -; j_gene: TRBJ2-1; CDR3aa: CASKQEGSLWEQFF; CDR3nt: TGTGCCAGCAAGCAGGAGGGGTCGTTATGGGAGCAGTTCTTC
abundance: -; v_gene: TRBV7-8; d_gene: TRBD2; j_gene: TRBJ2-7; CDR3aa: CASSRGLAGRAYEQYF; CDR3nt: TGTGCCAGCAGCCGAGGACTAGCGGGACGAGCCTACGAGCAGTACTTC
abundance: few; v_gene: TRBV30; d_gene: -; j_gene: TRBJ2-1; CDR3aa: CAWSYSNEQFF; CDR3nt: TGTGCCTGGAGTTATAGCAATGAGCAGTTCTTC
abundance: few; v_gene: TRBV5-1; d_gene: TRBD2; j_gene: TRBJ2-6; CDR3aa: CASRSFGLAPGSGANVLTF; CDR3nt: TGCGCCAGCAGGTCCTTCGGACTAGCCCCCGGCTCTGGGGCCAACGTCCTGACTTTC
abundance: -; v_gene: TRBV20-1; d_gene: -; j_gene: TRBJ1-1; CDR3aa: CSARDKPPAFF; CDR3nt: TGCAGTGCTAGAGATAAACCGCCGGCTTTCTTT
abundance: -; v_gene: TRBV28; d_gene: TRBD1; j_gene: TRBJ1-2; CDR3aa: CASRPAGQSRASGYTF; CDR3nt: TGTGCCAGCAGACCGGCGGGACAGTCACGCGCTAGTGGCTACACCTTC
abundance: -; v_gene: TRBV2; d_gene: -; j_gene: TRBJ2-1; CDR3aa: CASSEGRSGYNEQFF; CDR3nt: TGTGCCAGCAGTGAAGGCAGGTCTGGCTACAATGAGCAGTTCTTC
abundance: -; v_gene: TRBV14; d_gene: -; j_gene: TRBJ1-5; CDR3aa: CASSQDLGQPQHF; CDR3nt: TGTGCCAGCAGCCAAGATCTGGGTCAGCCCCAGCATTTT
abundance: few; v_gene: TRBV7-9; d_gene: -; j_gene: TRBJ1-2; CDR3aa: CASSLGDTAKDTF; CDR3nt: TGTGCCAGCAGCTTAGGGGACACGGCTAAGGACACCTTC
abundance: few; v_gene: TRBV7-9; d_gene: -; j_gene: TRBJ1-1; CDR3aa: CASSLGQVNTEAFF; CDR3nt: TGTGCCAGCAGCTTAGGTCAGGTGAACACTGAAGCTTTCTTT
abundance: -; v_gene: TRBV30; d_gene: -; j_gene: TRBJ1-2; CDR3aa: CAWAPYGGGYTF; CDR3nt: TGTGCCTGGGCCCCTTATGGGGGCGGCTACACCTTC
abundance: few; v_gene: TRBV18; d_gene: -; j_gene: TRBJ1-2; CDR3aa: CASSPTGYGYTF; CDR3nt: TGTGCCAGCTCACCAACGGGGTATGGCTACACCTTC
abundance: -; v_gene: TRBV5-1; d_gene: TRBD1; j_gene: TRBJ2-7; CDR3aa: CASSKTQGAIYEQYF; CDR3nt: TGCGCCAGCAGCAAGACCCAGGGGGCTATTTACGAGCAGTACTTC